This record concerns one T cell receptor beta chain sequence. Its antigen is not identified. These data are taken from a study of early T cells in non-severe SARS-CoV-2 infection. The overall study: The chains were unpaired, and the sequenced material was bulk RNA from unsorted whole blood. Study results and caveats: Anti-spike CD8 specificities were favored by VDJdb matching, whose results missed private and CD4 specificities.

Germline V gene data show CDR1 as SGHNT and CDR2 as YYREEE (reference sequence). V lost 0 bases to trimming and J lost 12 bases; unmatched junction nucleotides: 3. The CDR3 covers 13 residues. Tagging with unique molecular identifiers was applied to individual cDNA molecules. In TCRdb, the 5' RACE reads were re-called with MiXCR into one record per CDR3 protein. The sample lists roughly 29,000 distinct CDR3 sequences; 5.5% to 7.5% were seen once. The material sequenced was whole blood, taken at baseline. The TCR originated in an adult who was a healthcare worker with PCR-confirmed SARS-CoV-2 infection or an uninfected control (not recorded which). The rearrangement links TRBV5-4 to TRBJ1-6; TRBD1 matches at 7 bases. CDR3 DNA sequence: TGTGCCAGCAGCTTGGACAGGGGACAACCCCTCCACTTT. Translating it yields CASSLDRGQPLHF.